The clone carrying this TCR beta chain was seen ten or more times. This sample is drawn from a study of HIV-infected patients and healthy controls. TCRdb fed the 5' RACE reads into MiXCR, producing one record per CDR3 protein. The sample includes about 64,000 distinct CDR3 sequences, approximately 21% of them seen just once. CDR1 is MDHEN and CDR2 is SYDVKM in the germline V gene. The V and J ends lost 5 bases and 3 bases respectively, with 11 bases between them. This CDR3 is 13 amino acids long. The sample was CD4+ T cells from blood. The receptor comes from a human donor in good health. V and J are TRBV28 and TRBJ2-7; no clear D. CDR3 DNA sequence: TGTGCCAGCAGTCCAGGCCGATACTACGAGCAGTACTTC. It yields the protein CASSPGRYYEQYF.